The rows below give T cell receptor beta chains drawn from one sample of a study of shared clonotypes between healthy human individuals. Generated by immunoSEQ multiplex PCR, the TCRdb table keeps only in-frame clones and is missing some. Of roughly 2.5 million clones in the sample, 85% to 95% were seen once. Sequencing used naive CD4+ T cells sorted from blood. These receptors all stem from a young man in good health. Each CDR3 is given with its conserved first and last residue. The order of the fields is clone size, V gene, J gene, CDR3 protein. A row's size may be missing; if present it is once, few, many or a size class.

NA	TRBV28	TRBJ1-2	CASKGQALRGYGYTF
NA	TRBV7-9	TRBJ2-7	CASSLEAKGFEQYF
NA	TRBV6-6	TRBJ2-3	CASSYRPRDTQYF
NA	TRBV7-2	TRBJ2-7	CASSLWTTFSSYEQYF
NA	TRBV5-5	TRBJ2-5	CASSLVGGQETQYF
NA	TRBV5-4	TRBJ2-5	CASSLTGTSGQETQYF
NA	TRBV28	TRBJ2-1	CASRNRQEQFF
NA	TRBV5-1	TRBJ1-2	CASSDGTGGSIYGYTF
NA	TRBV6-5	TRBJ2-3	CASSRTGDTQYF
NA	TRBV4-1	TRBJ1-2	CASSPDRNYGYTF
NA	TRBV5-1	TRBJ1-6	CASSLGGASALGSPLHF
NA	TRBV29-1	TRBJ2-1	CSVDRTSGGGNEQFF
NA	TRBV6-5	TRBJ1-5	CASSQTGGGNQPQHF
NA	TRBV15	TRBJ2-1	CATSRDQRQGWNNEQFF
NA	TRBV5-1	TRBJ2-1	CASALGRGGRDEQFF
NA	TRBV18	TRBJ2-6	CASSPPRGDDSGANVLTF
NA	TRBV10-3	TRBJ2-7	CAITSGSGSYEQYF
NA	TRBV27	TRBJ1-4	CASSPRSRGGEKLFF
NA	TRBV4-3	TRBJ1-2	CASSQGLDGRMGGYTF
NA	TRBV20-1	TRBJ2-7	CSALDTYEQYF
once	TRBV2	TRBJ1-5	CASREQGAGNQPQHF
NA	TRBV5-1	TRBJ1-3	CASSRTGDGNTIYF
NA	TRBV25-1	TRBJ2-1	CASSETGISYNEQFF
NA	TRBV7-9	TRBJ2-2	CASTRRTGELFF
NA	TRBV4-1	TRBJ2-7	CASSQGFGGNSYEQYF
few	TRBV4-1	TRBJ1-6	CASSQGQWQSNSPLHF
NA	TRBV5-5	TRBJ2-3	CASSPGTAYTDTQYF
NA	TRBV28	TRBJ1-2	CASSSPPGVRGYTF
NA	TRBV7-2	TRBJ1-5	CASSLEISNQPQHF
NA	TRBV28	TRBJ1-2	CASRGTRGYTF
once	TRBV7-9	TRBJ2-5	CASSLTGDIGETQYF
few	TRBV10-3	TRBJ2-2	CATAQGRADTGELFF
NA	TRBV7-8	TRBJ1-6	CASSSDRGSYNSPLHF
NA	TRBV7-2	TRBJ1-1	CASSPYSLAFF
NA	TRBV6-6	TRBJ2-3	CASSYSNRADTQYF
NA	TRBV6-1	TRBJ2-3	CASSERPSTDTQYF
NA	TRBV29-1	TRBJ1-5	CSVGSFNQPQHF
NA	TRBV10-3	TRBJ2-1	CAIRGLAGGPPFF
NA	TRBV7-6	TRBJ1-5	CASSPEGGPNNQPQHF